The 27 T cell receptor beta chains reported below all come from one sample, sequenced in a study of shared clonotypes between healthy human individuals. Assay used: immunoSEQ multiplex PCR; TCRdb lists only in-frame clones, some missing. This sample has 2 million to 2.5 million clones, with 90% to 95% found just once. Sequencing was performed on naive CD4+ T cells from PBMCs. Subset indicated: CD45RA+ positively selected. These receptor sequences come from a man aged 18 to 29 in good health. Some clones in this sample may be carry-over from other donors' samples.

The chain employs TRBV28 and TRBJ2-1; 8 nucleotides match TRBD2. The length of the CDR3 is 17 residues. V lost 2 bases and J lost 3; bases outside the gene matches: 9. Looked up from germline, CDR1 is MDHEN and CDR2 is SYDVKM. The CDR3 reads CASSLGGGQGVYNEQFF. In nucleotides, the CDR3 is TGTGCCAGCAGTTTAGGCGGGGGGCAAGGGGTCTACAATGAGCAGTTCTTC.

The rearrangement uses TRBV6-5 and TRBJ2-3, with 15 bases aligning to TRBD2. V trimming: 4 bases; J trimming: 4 bases; junction bases outside the gene matches: 3. The CDR3 is made up of 16 amino acids. The germline CDR1 and CDR2 sequences are MNHEY and SVGAGI. CDR3 DNA: TGTGCCAGCAGTTTCGGACTAGCGGGAGGGTCAGATACGCAGTATTTT. Translating it yields CASSFGLAGGSDTQYF.

This chain connects TRBV29-1 to TRBJ2-3; D not certain. CDR3 length equals 14 residues. Trimming removed 4 bases from V and 1 base from J, with 12 bases in between. Germline assignment: CDR1 SQVTM and CDR2 ANQGSEA. The CDR3 nucleotides are TGCAGCGTTGCGATAGTCCAGGGCACAGATACGCAGTATTTT. Protein sequence: CSVAIVQGTDTQYF.

The chain uses TRBV7-3 and TRBJ2-1; D gene unclear. The V gene lost 4 bases and the J gene lost 4 bases, with 11 bases spanning the gap. The CDR3 extends over 14 amino acids. Germline values: CDR1 SGHTA, CDR2 FQGTGA. Here the CDR3 reads CASSSTNGYNEQFF. CDR3 DNA: TGTGCCAGCAGCTCCACGAACGGGTACAATGAGCAGTTCTTC.

This clone was detected only a few times. Other DNA sequences in this specimen translate into the identical CDR3. The V and J genes are TRBV9 and TRBJ2-6; D unresolved. The CDR3 is made up of 13 amino acids. In germline, CDR1 is SGDLS, CDR2 YYNGEE. The ends were cut back, 0 bases at V and 2 bases at J, with 0 bases in the middle. The chain's CDR3 is CASSVAGANVLTF. DNA of the CDR3: TGTGCCAGCAGCGTAGCTGGGGCCAACGTCCTGACTTTC. The full variable domain, its missing parts supplied by reference TRBV9 and TRBJ2-6, is DSGVTQTPKHLITATGQRVTLRCSPRSGDLSVYWYQQSLDQGLQFLIQYYNGEERAKGNILERFSAQQFPDLHSELNLSSLELGDSALYFCASSVAGANVLTFGAGSRLTVL.

This sequence joins TRBV10-3 and TRBJ1-5; unclear D gene. Trimming removed 0 bases at V and 0 bases at J, with 6 bases between. The germline gives CDR1 ENHRY, CDR2 SYGVKD. The CDR3 spans 15 residues. The CDR3 nucleotides read TGTGCCATCAGTGAGTCTACGAATAGCAATCAGCCCCAGCATTTT. As protein: CAISESTNSNQPQHF.

The chain employs TRBV27 and TRBJ2-3; 10 bases fit TRBD2. Germline V gene sequence: CDR1 MNHEY, CDR2 SMNVEV (reference sequence). The CDR3 contains 16 residues. With 4 bases clipped from V and 5 bases from J, the junction kept 9 bases outside the gene matches. Here the CDR3 reads CASSSPSGRAVDTQYF. CDR3 nucleotides: TGTGCCAGCAGTTCCCCGAGCGGGAGGGCCGTAGATACGCAGTATTTT.

This chain connects TRBV5-4 to TRBJ1-2; 7 positions agree with TRBD1. Trimming took 5 bases from V and 1 from J; bases not matched to a gene: 5. This CDR3 comprises 14 residues. Germline V gene data show CDR1 as SGHNT and CDR2 as YYREEE (reference sequence). CDR3 protein: CASSRQGDNYGYTF. The DNA for the CDR3 is TGTGCCAGCAGTCGACAGGGCGATAACTATGGCTACACCTTC.

The chain is built from TRBV30 and TRBJ2-7, with unresolved D. CDR1 GTSNPN and CDR2 SVGIG come from the germline V gene (reference sequence). The CDR3 runs 13 residues. V was shortened by 1 base and J by 5 bases, with 12 bases between the two germline ends. The CDR3 DNA sequence: TGTGCCTGGAGTGAGGACCGAGCTCACGAGCAGTACTTC. This translates into CAWSEDRAHEQYF.

The V call is TRBV18, the J call TRBJ2-1; no reliable D call. With 4 bases removed from V and 4 bases from J, the gap between germline ends came to 5 bases. Per the germline V gene, CDR1 is KGHSH and CDR2 is LQKENI. This CDR3 has 12 residues. CDR3 in DNA: TGTGCCAGCTCACTGGGGTACAATGAGCAGTTCTTC. Translating gives CASSLGYNEQFF. Looking up the rest from reference TRBV18 and TRBJ2-1 gives the full variable domain: NAGVMQNPRHLVRRRGQEARLRCSPMKGHSHVYWYRQLPEEGLKFMVYLQKENIIDESGMPKERFSAEFPKEGPSILRIQQVVRGDSAAYFCASSLGYNEQFFGPGTRLTVL.

The chain joins TRBV2 to TRBJ1-4, with TRBD1 matching over 7 bases. With V trimmed by 6 bases and J by 3 bases, 4 bases remained unmatched. Looked up from germline, CDR1 is SNHLY and CDR2 is FYNNEI. This CDR3 has 14 amino acids. CDR3 DNA: TGTGCCAGCAGGGGACAGCCACCTAATGAAAAACTGTTTTTT. Translation: CASRGQPPNEKLFF.

This rearrangement joins TRBV9 to TRBJ2-1; 10 nucleotides align to TRBD2. CDR1 SGDLS and CDR2 YYNGEE come from the germline V gene. J lost 8 bases, V lost 0 bases, and 17 bases had no gene match. The CDR3 has 19 amino acids. In DNA form, the CDR3 reads TGTGCCAGCAGCGTAGCCTTGTCTGGGTTTAGCGGGAGGACCCATGAGCAGTTCTTC. Translating gives CASSVALSGFSGRTHEQFF.

This clone has a single count. The chain employs TRBV28 and TRBJ2-2; D is ambiguous. In germline, CDR1 is MDHEN, CDR2 SYDVKM. Between the trimmed V and J ends, which lost 6 bases and 4 bases, there was a span of 9 bases. CDR3 length: 13 residues. The DNA of the CDR3 is TGTGCCAGCAGATATAACCCCACCGGGGAGCTGTTTTTT. It encodes CASRYNPTGELFF.

The genes are TRBV11-2 and TRBJ1-1; D ambiguous. This CDR3 comprises 14 residues. V was clipped by 1 base and J by 5 bases, with 11 bases between them. CDR1 and CDR2 (germline): SGHAT, FQNNGV. Here the CDR3 DNA reads TGTGCCAGCAGCTTAGGAGTTTTAAGAACTGAAGCTTTCTTT. It codes for CASSLGVLRTEAFF. Together with reference TRBV11-2 and TRBJ1-1, the CDR3 gives the full variable domain: EAGVAQSPRYKIIEKRQSVAFWCNPISGHATLYWYQQILGQGPKLLIQFQNNGVVDDSQLPKDRFSAERLKGVDSTLKIQPAKLEDSAVYLCASSLGVLRTEAFFGQGTRLTVV.

V is TRBV5-4 and J is TRBJ2-3; TRBD2 matches at 9 bases. The CDR3 has 15 amino acids. With 4 bases clipped from V and 1 base from J, the junction kept 4 bases outside the gene matches. CDR1 and CDR2 (germline): SGHNT, YYREEE (reference sequence). The CDR3 region has the DNA TGTGCCAGCAGCGTGACTAGCGGTCGCACAGATACGCAGTATTTT. It yields the protein CASSVTSGRTDTQYF. Full variable domain (outside the CDR3, taken from reference TRBV5-4 and TRBJ2-3): ETGVTQSPTHLIKTRGQQVTLRCSSQSGHNTVSWYQQALGQGPQFIFQYYREEENGRGNFPPRFSGLQFPNYSSELNVNALELDDSALYLCASSVTSGRTDTQYFGPGTRLTVL.

As DNA, the CDR3 is TGTGCCAGCAGCTTAGCCGTTTTTGGGGGTATCACTGAAGCTTTCTTT. Its translation is CASSLAVFGGITEAFF. This chain joins TRBV7-8 and TRBJ1-1, with a possible D match to TRBD1 (5 bases). CDR1 and CDR2 (germline): SGHVS, FQNEAQ. Between the trimmed V and J ends, which lost 0 bases and 4 bases, there was a span of 15 bases. The CDR3 runs 16 residues.

The rearrangement joins TRBV10-3 to TRBJ2-2, with a weak D call TRBD1 (6 bases). This CDR3 comprises 13 residues. V was cut by 6 bases and J by 6 bases, with 11 bases left in between. The germline CDR1 and CDR2 sequences are ENHRY and SYGVKD. CDR3 sequence: CAISSTGSGELFF. As DNA, the CDR3 is TGTGCCATCAGCTCCACAGGGTCCGGGGAGCTGTTTTTT.

This clone is a singleton in its sample. The V gene is TRBV5-1, the J gene TRBJ1-2; 8 nucleotides agree with TRBD1. J lost 4 bases, V lost 4 bases, and 6 bases had no gene match. This CDR3 is built from 14 residues. Per the germline V gene, CDR1 is SGHRS and CDR2 is YFSETQ. The CDR3 is CASSRDRGGYGYTF. CDR3 DNA sequence: TGCGCCAGCAGCCGAGACAGGGGTGGCTATGGCTACACCTTC.

V usage is TRBV5-4 and J usage is TRBJ2-2, with 12 bases aligning to TRBD2. The CDR3 sequence is 17 residues long. After removal of 0 bases from V and 4 bases from J, the junction contained 4 bases not matched to a gene. From germline, CDR1 is SGHNT and CDR2 YYREEE (reference sequence). The CDR3 sequence is CASSLGLAGGPTGELFF. As DNA, the CDR3 is TGTGCCAGCAGCTTGGGCCTAGCGGGAGGGCCCACCGGGGAGCTGTTTTTT. Using reference TRBV5-4 and TRBJ2-2 for the parts outside the CDR3, the full variable domain is ETGVTQSPTHLIKTRGQQVTLRCSSQSGHNTVSWYQQALGQGPQFIFQYYREEENGRGNFPPRFSGLQFPNYSSELNVNALELDDSALYLCASSLGLAGGPTGELFFGEGSRLTVL.

Only one count was recorded for this clone. The genes are TRBV14 and TRBJ1-2, with TRBD1 matching over 9 bases. V shed 2 bases, J shed 6 bases, and the junction held 7 bases outside the gene matches. CDR3 length: 15 amino acids. Looked up from germline, CDR1 is SGHDN and CDR2 is FVKESK. CDR3 coding DNA: TGTGCCAGCAGCCAACTGGGACAGGGAGTTAATGGCTACACCTTC. Amino acid sequence: CASSQLGQGVNGYTF.

This chain connects TRBV5-1 to TRBJ2-2; 9 bases are shared with TRBD1. After removal of 5 bases from V and 4 bases from J, the junction contained 9 bases not matched to a gene. This CDR3 is 16 amino acids long. CDR1 SGHRS and CDR2 YFSETQ come from the germline V gene. For the CDR3, the DNA is TGCGCCAGCAGGCCGCCGGGACAGGGTTTCACCGGGGAGCTGTTTTTT. As protein: CASRPPGQGFTGELFF.

This rearrangement joins TRBV14 to TRBJ1-4; D not certain. Trimming stripped 4 bases from V and 4 bases from J, with 10 bases between. This CDR3 comprises 14 residues. CDR1 is SGHDN and CDR2 is FVKESK in the germline V gene. The CDR3 reads CASSPGQINEKLFF. The CDR3 DNA reads TGTGCCAGCAGCCCCGGTCAGATTAATGAAAAACTGTTTTTT. Using reference TRBV14 and TRBJ1-4 for the parts outside the CDR3, the full variable domain is EAGVTQFPSHSVIEKGQTVTLRCDPISGHDNLYWYRRVMGKEIKFLLHFVKESKQDESGMPNNRFLAERTGGTYSTLKVQPAELEDSGVYFCASSPGQINEKLFFGSGTQLSVL.

This chain joins TRBV5-6 and TRBJ2-4; the match to TRBD1 covers 9 bases. V shed 0 bases, J shed 7 bases, and the junction held 5 bases outside the gene matches. The length of the CDR3 is 15 residues. Germline CDR1 and CDR2: SGHDT and YYEEEE. For the CDR3, the DNA is TGTGCCAGCAGCTTGGGGGGACAGGGCTGGAACATTCAGTACTTC. It specifies CASSLGGQGWNIQYF.

The CDR3 reads CSVPQGRETQYF. CDR3 sequence (DNA): TGCAGCGTTCCCCAGGGTAGGGAGACCCAGTACTTC. This chain uses TRBV29-1 with TRBJ2-5; D possibly corresponds to TRBD1 (5 bases). Trimming took 5 bases from V and 5 from J, leaving 12 bases between them. The CDR3 is made up of 12 amino acids. Germline CDR1 SQVTM, CDR2 ANQGSEA.

The CDR3 is CASSKGTSEYNEQFF. For the CDR3, the DNA is TGCGCCAGCAGCAAGGGGACTAGCGAATACAATGAGCAGTTCTTC. V is TRBV5-1 and J is TRBJ2-1; 10 bases are shared with TRBD2. V shed 4 bases, J shed 4 bases, and the junction held 5 bases outside the gene matches. Germline CDR1 SGHRS, CDR2 YFSETQ. The CDR3 extends over 15 amino acids.

The chain carries TRBV5-1 and TRBJ2-2; D may be TRBD1 or TRBD2 (5 bases each). Deletions cut 0 bases from V and 10 bases from J, with 16 bases between. Germline CDR1 and CDR2: SGHRS and YFSETQ. CDR3 size: 15 residues. CDR3 nucleotide sequence: TGCGCCAGCAGCTTGGATAGGGGAGTTTTTGCGGAGCTGTTTTTT. Translating it yields CASSLDRGVFAELFF.

V gene TRBV5-1 combines with J gene TRBJ2-1, with unresolved D. V was trimmed by 3 bases and J by 1 base, leaving 14 bases between them. Per the germline V gene, CDR1 is SGHRS and CDR2 is YFSETQ. The CDR3 spans 16 residues. The CDR3 sequence: CASSSDPTRSYNEQFF. The CDR3 region has the DNA TGCGCCAGCAGCTCAGACCCTACTCGATCCTACAATGAGCAGTTCTTC.